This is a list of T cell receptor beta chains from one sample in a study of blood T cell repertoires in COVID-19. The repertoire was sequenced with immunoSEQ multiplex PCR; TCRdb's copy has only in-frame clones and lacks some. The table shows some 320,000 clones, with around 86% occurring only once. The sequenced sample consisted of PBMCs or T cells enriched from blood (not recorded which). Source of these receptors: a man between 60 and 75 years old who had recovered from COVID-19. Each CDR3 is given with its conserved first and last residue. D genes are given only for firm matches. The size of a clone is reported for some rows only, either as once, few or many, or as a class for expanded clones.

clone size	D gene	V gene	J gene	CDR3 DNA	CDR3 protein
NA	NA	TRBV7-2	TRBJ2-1	TGTGCCAGCAGCTTAGGGGCCGACAATGAGCAGTTCTTC	CASSLGADNEQFF
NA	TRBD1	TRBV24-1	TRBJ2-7	TGTGCCACCAGTGATACGACAGGGGGCACATACGAGCAGTACTTC	CATSDTTGGTYEQYF
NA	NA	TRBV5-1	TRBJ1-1	TGCGCCAGCAGCTTGTCGAGTACTAGCACTGAAGCTTTCTTT	CASSLSSTSTEAFF
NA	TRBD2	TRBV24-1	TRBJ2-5	TGTGCCACCAGTGATTTAGGTTTAGCGGGAGGGCAAGAGACCCAGTACTTC	CATSDLGLAGGQETQYF
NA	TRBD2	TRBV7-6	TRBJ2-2	TGTGCCAGCAGCTTGGGGACTAGTCCATCGTACGGGGAGCTGTTTTTT	CASSLGTSPSYGELFF
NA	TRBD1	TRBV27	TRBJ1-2	TGTGCCAGCAGCCAATCCCGGGACAGGGGGCTCTATGGCTACACCTTC	CASSQSRDRGLYGYTF
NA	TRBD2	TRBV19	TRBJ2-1	TGTGCCAGTACTACTAGCGGGAGGGCCAATGAGCAGTTCTTC	CASTTSGRANEQFF
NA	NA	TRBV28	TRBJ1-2	TGTGCCAGCAGTTTAAGGGGCAGGGCGAGCTATGGCTACACCTTC	CASSLRGRASYGYTF
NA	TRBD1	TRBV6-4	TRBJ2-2	TGTGCCAGCAGTGACTCGTCAGGGGGTTCGGCCGGGGAGCTGTTTTTT	CASSDSSGGSAGELFF
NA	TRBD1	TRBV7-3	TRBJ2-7	TGTGCCAGCAGGCTTAGATCCGGGGACAGGGGGGAATACGAGCAGTACTTC	CASRLRSGDRGEYEQYF
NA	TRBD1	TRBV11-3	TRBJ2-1	TGTGCCAGCAGCCAAGCCGGGACAGGGGGCTTAAATGAGCAGTTCTTC	CASSQAGTGGLNEQFF
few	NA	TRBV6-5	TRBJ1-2	TGTGCCAGCAGTTACTCGAGTCGGGGGGCGGTCTATGGCTACACCTTC	CASSYSSRGAVYGYTF
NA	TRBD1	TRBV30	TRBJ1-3	TGTGCCTGGAAGGAGACAGGGGGCTCTGGAAACACCATATATTTT	CAWKETGGSGNTIYF
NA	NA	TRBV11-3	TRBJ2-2	TGTGCCAGCAGCCCCCTCTCCGGGGAGCTGTTTTTT	CASSPLSGELFF
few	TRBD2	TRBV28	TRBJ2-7	TGTGCCAGCAGCCCAGCGGGAGCCAGGTACGAGCAGTACTTC	CASSPAGARYEQYF
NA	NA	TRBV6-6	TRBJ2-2	TGTGCCAGCAGGACAACGGGACAAAACACCGGGGAGCTGTTTTTT	CASRTTGQNTGELFF